Following are 5 T cell receptor beta chains from one sample sequenced in a study of OX40 agonist ivuxolimab in advanced cancers. TCRdb's table, derived via immunoSEQ multiplex PCR, lists solely in-frame clones and lacks some. Counted here are tens of thousands of clones, 70% to 90% occurring once; the ten biggest clones make up approximately 16%. The starting material was CD4+ or CD8+ T cells sorted from blood, obtained in a trial of the OX40 agonist ivuxolimab. These receptors were obtained from an adult with an advanced solid tumor such as melanoma, head and neck, liver or kidney cancer.

The chain carries TRBV7-9 and TRBJ2-5, with 8 bases identical to TRBD1. J lost 10 bases, V lost 6 bases, and 13 bases had no gene match. Germline CDR1 reads SEHNR; CDR2 reads FQNEAQ (reference sequence). This CDR3 comprises 14 residues. CDR3 bases: TGTGCCAGCAGGACAGGGGAATTCCCCCCTCTCCAGTACTTC. Protein sequence: CASRTGEFPPLQYF.

The gene calls are TRBV18 and TRBJ2-3; D uncertain. CDR1 is KGHSH, CDR2 LQKENI, per germline. The CDR3 extends over 13 amino acids. Trimming cost V 6 bases and J 1 base, with 8 bases left between them. The CDR3 loop is CASSPVGTDTQYF. The CDR3 DNA reads TGTGCCAGCTCTCCCGTGGGCACAGATACGCAGTATTTT.

The chain couples TRBV6-5 to TRBJ1-1; a possible D gene is TRBD1 (5 bases). There are 11 residues in the CDR3. Trimming took 7 bases from V and 9 from J, leaving 12 bases between them. CDR1 MNHEY and CDR2 SVGAGI come from the germline V gene. CDR3 residues: CASNRDAKAFF. CDR3 nucleotide sequence: TGTGCCAGCAATCGGGACGCAAAAGCTTTCTTT.

The chain employs TRBV4-1 and TRBJ2-7; D is unclear. Germline CDR1 is MGHRA and CDR2 is YSYEKL. V dropped 2 bases and J dropped 4 bases, with 9 bases sitting between them. The CDR3 consists of 13 residues. The CDR3 nucleotides are TGCGCCAGCAGCCAAAGTGGCGATTACGAGCAGTACTTC. It yields the protein CASSQSGDYEQYF.

The rearrangement uses TRBV28 and TRBJ1-5, with TRBD1 matching over 7 bases. Germline V gives CDR1 MDHEN, CDR2 SYDVKM. This CDR3 contains 15 residues. The J segment lost 3 bases and the V segment lost 3 bases, leaving 5 bases of the junction unmatched. The CDR3 reads CASSLGQLDNQPQHF. CDR3 coding DNA: TGTGCCAGCAGTTTGGGACAGTTGGACAATCAGCCCCAGCATTTT.